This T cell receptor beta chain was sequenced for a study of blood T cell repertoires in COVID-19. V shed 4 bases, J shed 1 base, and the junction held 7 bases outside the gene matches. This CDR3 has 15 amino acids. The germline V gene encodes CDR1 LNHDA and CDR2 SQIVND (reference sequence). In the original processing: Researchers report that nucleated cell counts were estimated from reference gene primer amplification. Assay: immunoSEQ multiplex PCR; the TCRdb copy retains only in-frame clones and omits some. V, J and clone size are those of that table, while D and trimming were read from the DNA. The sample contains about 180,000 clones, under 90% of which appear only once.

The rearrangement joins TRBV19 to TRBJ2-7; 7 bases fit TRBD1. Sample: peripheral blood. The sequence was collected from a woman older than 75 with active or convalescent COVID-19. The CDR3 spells CASSTPTGLSYEQYF. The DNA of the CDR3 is TGTGCCAGTAGTACCCCGACAGGGCTTTCCTACGAGCAGTACTTC.